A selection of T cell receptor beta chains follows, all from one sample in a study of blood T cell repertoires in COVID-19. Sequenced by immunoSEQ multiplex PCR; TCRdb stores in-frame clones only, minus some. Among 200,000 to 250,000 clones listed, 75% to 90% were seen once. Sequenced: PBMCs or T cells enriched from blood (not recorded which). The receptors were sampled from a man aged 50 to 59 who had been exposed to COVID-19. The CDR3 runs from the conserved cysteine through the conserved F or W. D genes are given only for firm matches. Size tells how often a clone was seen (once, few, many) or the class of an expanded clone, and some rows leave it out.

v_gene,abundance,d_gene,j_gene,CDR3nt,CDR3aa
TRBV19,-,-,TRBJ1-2,TGTGCCAGTAGTAGGAGGGGTACTAACTATGGCTACACCTTC,CASSRRGTNYGYTF
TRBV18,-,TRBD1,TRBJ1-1,TGTGCCAGCTCACTCAGGGGGGTCAAGATGAACACTGAAGCTTTCTTT,CASSLRGVKMNTEAFF
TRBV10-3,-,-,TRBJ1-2,TGTGCCATCAGTGATGGGAGACTCGACTATGGCTACACCTTC,CAISDGRLDYGYTF
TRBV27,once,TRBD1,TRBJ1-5,TGTGCCAGCAGTCTGGACAGGTACAATCAGCCCCAGCATTTT,CASSLDRYNQPQHF
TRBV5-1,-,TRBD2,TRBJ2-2,TGCGCCAGCAGCTGGAGGGCGGGGGTCACCGGGGAGCTGTTTTTT,CASSWRAGVTGELFF
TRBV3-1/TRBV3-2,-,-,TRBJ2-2,TGTGCCAGCAGCCCGAGGAAGTACACCGGGGAGCTGTTTTTT,CASSPRKYTGELFF
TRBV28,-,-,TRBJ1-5,TGTGCCAGCAGCTCTCCAGGGGCTAATCAGCCCCAGCATTTT,CASSSPGANQPQHF
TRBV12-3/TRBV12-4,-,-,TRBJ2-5,TGTGCCAGCAGTTTCCCCGACAGCTCGACCCAGTACTTC,CASSFPDSSTQYF
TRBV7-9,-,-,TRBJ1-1,TGTGCCAGCAGCTTACACAGTCAGAACACTGAAGCTTTCTTT,CASSLHSQNTEAFF
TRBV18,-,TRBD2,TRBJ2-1,TGTGCCAGCTCACTGCTAGCGGGAGGACTAAATGAGCAGTTCTTC,CASSLLAGGLNEQFF
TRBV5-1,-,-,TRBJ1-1,TGCGCCAGCAGCTTGCGGGGGGCTGGCACTGAAGCTTTCTTT,CASSLRGAGTEAFF
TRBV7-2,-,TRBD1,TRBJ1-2,TGTGCCAGCAGCTTTAAACCGGGACAGGGAGTTAGCTACACCTTC,CASSFKPGQGVSYTF
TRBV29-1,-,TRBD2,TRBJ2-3,TGCAGCGTTGCGTTAGCGGGAACAGATACGCAGTATTTT,CSVALAGTDTQYF
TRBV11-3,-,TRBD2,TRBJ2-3,TGTGCCAGCAGCCTAGATAGCGGGAGCACAGATACGCAGTATTTT,CASSLDSGSTDTQYF
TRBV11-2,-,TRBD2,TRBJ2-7,TGTGCCAGCAGCTTAGGACTAGCGGTGGCCTACGAGCAGTACTTC,CASSLGLAVAYEQYF
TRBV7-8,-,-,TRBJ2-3,TGTGCCAGCAGCCCAGGGGTTACGCAGTATTTT,CASSPGVTQYF
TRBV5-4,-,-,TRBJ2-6,TGTGCCAGCAGTTATTCTCGCTCTGGGGCCAACGTCCTGACTTTC,CASSYSRSGANVLTF
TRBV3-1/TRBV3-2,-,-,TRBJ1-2,TGTGCCAGCAGCCCGACAGAGACCTATGGCTACACCTTC,CASSPTETYGYTF
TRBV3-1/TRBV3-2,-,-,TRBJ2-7,TGTGCCAGCAGCATGAGAGGAGCCGAGCAGTACTTC,CASSMRGAEQYF
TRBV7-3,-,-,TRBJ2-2,TGTGCCAGCAGCTTCAGAGGTTCCGGGGAGCTGTTTTTT,CASSFRGSGELFF
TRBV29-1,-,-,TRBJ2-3,TGCAGCGCTATAGTCGAGAATACGCAGTATTTT,CSAIVENTQYF
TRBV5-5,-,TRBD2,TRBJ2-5,TGTGCCAGCAGCTTGTCTAGCGGGAGTTGGGGGGAGACCCAGTACTTC,CASSLSSGSWGETQYF
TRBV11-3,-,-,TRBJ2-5,TGTGCCAGCAGCCAAGGGCGGGCCCAAGAGACCCAGTACTTC,CASSQGRAQETQYF
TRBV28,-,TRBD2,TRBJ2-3,TGTGCCGGCGGGAGTCATAGCACAGATACGCAGTATTTT,CAGGSHSTDTQYF
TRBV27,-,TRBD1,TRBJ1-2,TGTGCCAGCAGTCCCTCAGACAGGGGAGGAGGAGGCTACACCTTC,CASSPSDRGGGGYTF
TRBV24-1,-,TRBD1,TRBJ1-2,TGTGCCACCAGTGACCCGGGACAGGGACTCTATGGCTACACCTTC,CATSDPGQGLYGYTF
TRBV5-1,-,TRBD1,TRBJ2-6,TGCGCCAGCAGCGAACCGGGACAGTATTTCTCTGGGGCCAACGTCCTGACTTTC,CASSEPGQYFSGANVLTF
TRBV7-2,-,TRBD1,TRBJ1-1,TGTGCCAGCAGCCCAAGCCCCCAGGGGGCCAGCACTGAAGCTTTCTTT,CASSPSPQGASTEAFF
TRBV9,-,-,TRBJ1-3,TGTGCCAGCAGCGTAGCAGGGTTCTCTGGAAACACCATATATTTT,CASSVAGFSGNTIYF
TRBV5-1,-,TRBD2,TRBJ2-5,TGCGCCAGCAGCTTTCGGACTAGCGACGAGACCCAGTACTTC,CASSFRTSDETQYF
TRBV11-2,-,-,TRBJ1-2,TGTGCCAGCAGCTTAGTCGCTGAGAACTATGGCTACACCTTC,CASSLVAENYGYTF
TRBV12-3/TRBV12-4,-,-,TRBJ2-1,TGTGCCAGCAGTTTATCAGGGCGGGGTGAGCAGTTCTTC,CASSLSGRGEQFF
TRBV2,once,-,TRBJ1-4,TGTGCCAGCAGGAGAGACCGGGCAACTAATGAAAAACTGTTTTTT,CASRRDRATNEKLFF
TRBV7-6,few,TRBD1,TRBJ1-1,TGTGCCAGCAGCTACAGGACAGGGGAGGCAAGGTGCACTGAAGCTTTCTTT,CASSYRTGEARCTEAFF
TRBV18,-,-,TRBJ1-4,TGTGCCAGCTCACGAGGCGGTAATGAAAAACTGTTTTTT,CASSRGGNEKLFF
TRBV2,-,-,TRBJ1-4,TGTGCCAGCAGTGAGGCCAGGACAACTAATGAAAAACTGTTTTTT,CASSEARTTNEKLFF
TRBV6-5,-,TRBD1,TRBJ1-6,TGTGCCAGCAGTTACCGCGGGACAGCGTATAATTCACCCCTCCACTTT,CASSYRGTAYNSPLHF
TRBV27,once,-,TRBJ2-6,TGTGCCAGCACTAGATCTGGGGCCAACGTCCTGACTTTC,CASTRSGANVLTF
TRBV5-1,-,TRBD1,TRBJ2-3,TGCGCCAGCAGCCAGGGACAGGGGACAGATACGCAGTATTTT,CASSQGQGTDTQYF
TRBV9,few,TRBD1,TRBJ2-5,TGTGCCAGCAGCGCGACAGGGGCAGAGACCCAGTACTTC,CASSATGAETQYF
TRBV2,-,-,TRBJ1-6,TGTGCCACCACTATAGAAGGGAGCGGTTCACCCCTCCACTTT,CATTIEGSGSPLHF
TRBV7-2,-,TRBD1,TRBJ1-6,TGTGCCAGCAGCTTAGGACAGGGAAGCGGAAATTCACCCCTCCACTTT,CASSLGQGSGNSPLHF
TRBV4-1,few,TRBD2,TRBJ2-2,TGCGCCAGCAGCACTCTAGCGGGAGGGCCTGGCACCGGGGAGCTGTTTTTT,CASSTLAGGPGTGELFF
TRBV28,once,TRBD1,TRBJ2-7,TGTGCCAGCAGCCCAGGGTTACAGGGGGTTTCTGAGCAGTACTTC,CASSPGLQGVSEQYF
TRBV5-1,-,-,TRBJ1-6,TGCGCCAGCAGCTTGGAACAGGGCGGCGATTCACCCCTCCACTTT,CASSLEQGGDSPLHF
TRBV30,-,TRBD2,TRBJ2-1,TGTGCCTGGACACCCTTGGGGACTAGCGGGTACAATGAGCAGTTCTTC,CAWTPLGTSGYNEQFF
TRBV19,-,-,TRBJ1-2,TGTGCCAGTAGTATTCGTGAACTTAACTATGGCTACACCTTC,CASSIRELNYGYTF
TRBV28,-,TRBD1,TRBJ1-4,TGTGCCAGCATAGGACAGGGCCGAGAAAAACTGTTTTTT,CASIGQGREKLFF
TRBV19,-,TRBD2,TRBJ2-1,TGTGCCAGTTCTCTAGCGGGGGGTTACAATGAGCAGTTCTTC,CASSLAGGYNEQFF
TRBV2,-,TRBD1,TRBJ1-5,TGTGCCAGCAACCGGGACAGAAATCAGCCCCAGCATTTT,CASNRDRNQPQHF
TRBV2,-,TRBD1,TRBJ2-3,TGTGCCAGCAGTGGACAGGGGTGGGATACGCAGTATTTT,CASSGQGWDTQYF
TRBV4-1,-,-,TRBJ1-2,TGCGCCAGCACCCCAGGACCAGGGGACTATGGCTACACCTTC,CASTPGPGDYGYTF